The 18 T cell receptor beta chains below were found in one sample sequenced in a study of blood T cell repertoires in COVID-19. Libraries were prepared by immunoSEQ multiplex PCR; TCRdb keeps only in-frame clonotypes and omits some of them. The sample contains 30,000 to 35,000 clones, 93% of which appear only once. Sequenced material: peripheral blood. The receptors derive from a human donor in a cohort sampled during active COVID-19.

The chain has TRBV5-1 and TRBJ1-2, with 7 nucleotides matching TRBD1. Germline V gene data show CDR1 as SGHRS and CDR2 as YFSETQ. The CDR3 is 15 amino acids. J lost 5 bases, V lost 2 bases, and 9 bases had no gene match. The CDR3 coding sequence is TGCGCCAGCAGCTTCACCGACAGGGATCGTTATGGCTACACCTTC. Residues: CASSFTDRDRYGYTF.

The chain employs TRBV7-9 and TRBJ2-3, with 9 nucleotides matching TRBD2. Germline V gene data show CDR1 as SEHNR and CDR2 as FQNEAQ (reference sequence). After removal of 3 bases from V and 0 bases from J, the junction contained 10 bases not matched to a gene. The CDR3 contains 18 residues. CDR3 protein: CASSLFSGGEASTDTQYF. In nucleotides, the CDR3 is TGTGCCAGCAGCTTGTTTAGCGGGGGAGAAGCTAGCACAGATACGCAGTATTTT.

V usage is TRBV6-5 and J usage is TRBJ2-4; tentative D call: TRBD2 (6 bases). Germline assignment: CDR1 MNHEY and CDR2 SVGAGI. Trimming removed 6 bases at V and 9 bases at J, with 12 bases between. The CDR3 contains 12 residues. CDR3 bases: TGTGCCAGCAGGGGAGTCGGGGGCATTCAGTACTTC. Protein: CASRGVGGIQYF.

V gene TRBV5-1 combines with J gene TRBJ2-2, with 7 positions matching TRBD1. There are 19 residues in the CDR3. V was pared by 3 bases and J by 0 bases, with 14 bases of the junction left unmatched. Germline CDR1 reads SGHRS; CDR2 reads YFSETQ. The chain's CDR3 is CASSSPDRLGTANTGELFF. In DNA, the CDR3 is TGCGCCAGCAGCTCCCCGGACAGGTTGGGGACCGCGAACACCGGGGAGCTGTTTTTT.

V usage is TRBV29-1 and J usage is TRBJ2-3, with TRBD2 matching 12 bases. The CDR3 is made up of 16 amino acids. The germline V gene has CDR1 SQVTM and CDR2 ANQGSEA. Trimming at V came to 1 base and at J to 4 bases, leaving 6 bases not matched to a gene. CDR3 nucleotide sequence: TGCAGCGTTGAAGTGGGAACTAGCGGGAGGTCAGATACGCAGTATTTT. As protein: CSVEVGTSGRSDTQYF.

The V gene is TRBV10-3, the J gene TRBJ2-2, with TRBD1 as a possible D gene (5 bases). The germline CDR1 and CDR2 sequences are ENHRY and SYGVKD. The CDR3 extends over 16 amino acids. Trimming left V 0 bases short and J 4 bases short, with 12 bases between. CDR3 sequence (DNA): TGTGCCATCAGTGAGTCCGAACAGGTATTCACCGGGGAGCTGTTTTTT. It is translated as CAISESEQVFTGELFF.

This clone was seen only a few times. The V and J genes are TRBV12-3 or TRBV12-4 and TRBJ2-7, with D hard to call. V was cut by 5 bases and J by 3 bases, with 8 bases left in between. This CDR3 has 12 amino acids. The CDR3 here is CASSLNFYEQYF. Written as DNA, the CDR3 is TGTGCCAGCAGTCTCAACTTCTACGAGCAGTACTTC.

On this clone: The junction differs from germline at one of its ends, possibly a read error. The genes are TRBV5-1 and TRBJ2-7; 8 bases are shared with TRBD1. This CDR3 has 14 residues. CDR1 and CDR2 from the germline V gene are SGHRS and YFSETQ. Here the CDR3 DNA reads TGCGCCAGCAGGTTGGACAGGGAGTCCTACGAGCAGTACTTC. This gives the protein CASRLDRESYEQYF.

V is TRBV24-1 and J is TRBJ2-6; the match to TRBD1 covers 8 bases. This CDR3 contains 19 residues. From germline, CDR1 is KGHDR and CDR2 SFDVKD. V was pared by 4 bases and J by 1 base, with 11 bases of the junction left unmatched. CDR3 amino acids: CATSDPDRDPSSGANVLTF. In DNA, the CDR3 is TGTGCCACCAGTGACCCGGACAGGGATCCCTCATCTGGGGCCAACGTCCTGACTTTC.

This CDR3 is CASSLGLAPNYEQYF. CDR3 sequence (DNA): TGTGCCAGCAGCTTAGGACTAGCGCCTAACTACGAGCAGTACTTC. The V call is TRBV7-2, the J call TRBJ2-7; the match to TRBD2 covers 8 bases. J was trimmed by 3 bases and V by 1 base; bases with no gene match: 5. CDR3 size: 15 residues. The germline CDR1 and CDR2 sequences are SGHTA and FQGNSA. Variable domain in full (rest from reference TRBV7-2 and TRBJ2-7): GAGVSQSPSNKVTEKGKDVELRCDPISGHTALYWYRQSLGQGLEFLIYFQGNSAPDKSGLPSDRFSAERTGGSVSTLTIQRTQQEDSAVYLCASSLGLAPNYEQYFGPGTRLTVT.

The gene calls are TRBV29-1 and TRBJ2-1, with 7 bases lining up with TRBD2. V dropped 3 bases and J dropped 3; count of bases not matched to a gene: 5. Germline assignment: CDR1 SQVTM and CDR2 ANQGSEA. This CDR3 contains 14 residues. Written as DNA, the CDR3 is TGCAGCGTTGATTACGGGACTAACTACAATGAGCAGTTCTTC. Protein: CSVDYGTNYNEQFF.

As DNA, the CDR3 is TGTGCCAGTAGTATCCGGGTAGGGGTCACAGATACGCAGTATTTT. This sequence encodes CASSIRVGVTDTQYF. V usage is TRBV19 and J usage is TRBJ2-3; tentatively, D is TRBD1 (5 bases). The CDR3 runs 15 residues. V was clipped by 3 bases and J by 2 bases, with 12 bases between them. CDR1 and CDR2 (germline): LNHDA, SQIVND (reference sequence).

This chain links TRBV11-2 with TRBJ2-5, with 7 bases aligning to TRBD1. The germline CDR1 and CDR2 sequences are SGHAT and FQNNGV. V shed 5 bases, J shed 3 bases, and the junction held 9 bases outside the gene matches. The CDR3 length is 15 residues. The CDR3 DNA follows: TGTGCCAGCAGCCCTAGGGGGCAAGGGGAAGAGACCCAGTACTTC. It codes for CASSPRGQGEETQYF. Full variable domain (remainder filled in from reference TRBV11-2 and TRBJ2-5): EAGVAQSPRYKIIEKRQSVAFWCNPISGHATLYWYQQILGQGPKLLIQFQNNGVVDDSQLPKDRFSAERLKGVDSTLKIQPAKLEDSAVYLCASSPRGQGEETQYFGPGTRLLVL.

This sequence joins TRBV4-2 and TRBJ2-7; TRBD2 matches at 8 bases. The CDR3 consists of 14 residues. Germline V gene data show CDR1 as LGHNA and CDR2 as YNFKEQ. J gave up 5 bases and V 2 bases, and 5 bases lay outside the gene matches. CDR3 sequence reads: CASSQPGLAHEQYF. DNA of the CDR3: TGTGCCAGCAGCCAACCCGGACTAGCCCACGAGCAGTACTTC.

This chain connects TRBV9 to TRBJ2-7; 11 bases match TRBD2. J was trimmed by 9 bases and V by 0 bases; bases with no gene match: 5. Germline V gene data show CDR1 as SGDLS and CDR2 as YYNGEE. The CDR3 runs 14 residues. For the CDR3, the DNA is TGTGCCAGCAGCGTAGAAACTAGCGGGAGTGGGCAGTACTTC. Translation: CASSVETSGSGQYF.

The chain has TRBV10-3 and TRBJ2-1; 8 bases are a match to TRBD1. V gave up 4 bases and J gave up 6 bases; unmatched junction bases: 2. CDR1 is ENHRY, CDR2 SYGVKD, per germline. The CDR3 is 13 amino acids. CDR3: CAISGRGLNEQFF. The CDR3 bases are TGTGCCATCAGTGGCAGGGGGCTCAATGAGCAGTTCTTC.

V usage is TRBV28 and J usage is TRBJ1-2, with a possible D match to TRBD1 (6 bases). Trimming removed 6 bases at V and 7 bases at J, with 12 bases between. This CDR3 region has 12 residues. The germline gives CDR1 MDHEN, CDR2 SYDVKM. CDR3 bases: TGTGCCAGCAGATTACAGGGCTCTGGCTACACCTTC. Amino acids: CASRLQGSGYTF.

V and J are TRBV27 and TRBJ2-1, with 10 positions matching TRBD2. The V gene end was trimmed by 5 bases and the J gene end by 0 bases; junction bases not matched to a gene: 4. Germline assignment: CDR1 MNHEY and CDR2 SMNVEV (reference sequence). There are 16 residues in the CDR3. As DNA, the CDR3 is TGTGCCAGCAGTACAGTAGCGGGGGGCTCCTACAATGAGCAGTTCTTC. It encodes CASSTVAGGSYNEQFF.